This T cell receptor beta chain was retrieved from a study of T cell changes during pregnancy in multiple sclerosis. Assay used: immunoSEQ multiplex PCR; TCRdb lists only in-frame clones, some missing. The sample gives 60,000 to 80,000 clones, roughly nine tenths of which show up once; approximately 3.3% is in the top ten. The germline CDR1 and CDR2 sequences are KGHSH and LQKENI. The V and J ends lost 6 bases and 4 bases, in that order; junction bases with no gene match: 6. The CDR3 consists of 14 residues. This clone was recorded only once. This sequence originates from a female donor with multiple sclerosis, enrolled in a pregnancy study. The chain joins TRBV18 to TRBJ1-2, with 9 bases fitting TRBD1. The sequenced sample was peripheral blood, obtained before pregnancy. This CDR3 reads CASSLGQGAYGYTF. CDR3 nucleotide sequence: TGTGCCAGCTCGTTGGGACAGGGCGCCTATGGCTACACCTTC.